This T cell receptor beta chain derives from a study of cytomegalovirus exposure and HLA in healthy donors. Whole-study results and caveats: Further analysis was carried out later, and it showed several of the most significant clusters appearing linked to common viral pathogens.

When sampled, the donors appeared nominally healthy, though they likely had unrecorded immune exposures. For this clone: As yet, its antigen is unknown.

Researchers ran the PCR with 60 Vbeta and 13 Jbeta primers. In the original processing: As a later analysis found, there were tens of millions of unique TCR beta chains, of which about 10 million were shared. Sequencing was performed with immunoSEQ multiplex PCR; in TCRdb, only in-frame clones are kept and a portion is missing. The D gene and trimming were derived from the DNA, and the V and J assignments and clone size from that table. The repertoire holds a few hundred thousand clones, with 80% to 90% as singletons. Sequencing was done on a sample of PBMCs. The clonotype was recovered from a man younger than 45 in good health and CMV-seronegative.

CDR3 sequence: CASSSTSGGARETQYF. The CDR3 nucleotides are TGTGCCAGCAGCTCTACTAGCGGGGGGGCCAGGGAGACCCAGTACTTC. The V and J genes are TRBV7-8 and TRBJ2-5, with TRBD2 matching 13 bases. The CDR3 is 16 residues long. CDR1 SGHVS and CDR2 FQNEAQ come from the germline V gene. Trimming removed 4 bases from V and 5 bases from J; junction bases left unmatched: 7.